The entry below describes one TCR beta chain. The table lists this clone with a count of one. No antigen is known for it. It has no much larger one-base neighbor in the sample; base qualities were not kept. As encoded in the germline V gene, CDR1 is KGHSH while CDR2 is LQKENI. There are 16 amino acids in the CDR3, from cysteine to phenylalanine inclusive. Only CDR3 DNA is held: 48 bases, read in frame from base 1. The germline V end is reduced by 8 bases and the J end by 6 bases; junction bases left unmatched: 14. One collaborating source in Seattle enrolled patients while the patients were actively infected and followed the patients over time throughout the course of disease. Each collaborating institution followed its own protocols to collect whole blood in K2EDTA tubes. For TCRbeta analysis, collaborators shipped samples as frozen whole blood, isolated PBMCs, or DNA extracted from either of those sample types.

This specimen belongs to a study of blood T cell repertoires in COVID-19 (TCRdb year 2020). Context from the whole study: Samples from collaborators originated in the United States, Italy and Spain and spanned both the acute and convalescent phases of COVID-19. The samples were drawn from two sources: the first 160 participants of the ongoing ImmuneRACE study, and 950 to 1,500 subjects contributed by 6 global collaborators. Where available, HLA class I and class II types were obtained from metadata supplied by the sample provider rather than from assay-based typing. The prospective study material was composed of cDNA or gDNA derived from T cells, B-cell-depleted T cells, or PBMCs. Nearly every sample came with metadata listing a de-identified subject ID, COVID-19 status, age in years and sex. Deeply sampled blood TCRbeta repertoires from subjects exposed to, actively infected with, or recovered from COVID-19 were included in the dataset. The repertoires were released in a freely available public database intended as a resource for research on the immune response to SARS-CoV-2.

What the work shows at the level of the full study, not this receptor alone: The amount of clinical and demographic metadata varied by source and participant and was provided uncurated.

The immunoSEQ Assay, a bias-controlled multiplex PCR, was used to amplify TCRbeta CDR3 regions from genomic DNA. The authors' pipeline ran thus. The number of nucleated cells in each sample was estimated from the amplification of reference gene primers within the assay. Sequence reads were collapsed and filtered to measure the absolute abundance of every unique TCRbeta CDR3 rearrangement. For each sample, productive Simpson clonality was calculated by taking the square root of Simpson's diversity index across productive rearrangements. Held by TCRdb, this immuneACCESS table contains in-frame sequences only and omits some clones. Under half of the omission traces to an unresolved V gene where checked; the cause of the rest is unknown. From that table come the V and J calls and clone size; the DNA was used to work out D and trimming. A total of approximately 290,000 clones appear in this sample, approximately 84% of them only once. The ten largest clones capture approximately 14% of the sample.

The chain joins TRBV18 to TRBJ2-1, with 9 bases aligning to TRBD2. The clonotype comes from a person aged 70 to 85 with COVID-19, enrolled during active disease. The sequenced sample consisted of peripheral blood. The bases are TGTGCCAGCCTCGAAGCGGGAGGACGTCTTAGCAATGAGCAGTTCTTC. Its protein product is CASLEAGGRLSNEQFF.